The TCR beta chain described here comes from a study of cytomegalovirus exposure and HLA in healthy donors. Trimming shortened V by 1 base and J by 6 bases, and 7 bases separated the two germline ends. Germline CDR1 and CDR2: MRHNA and SNTAGT. The CDR3 loop spans 13 amino acids. The study ran its PCR with 60 Vbeta and 13 Jbeta primers. The protocol was immunoSEQ multiplex PCR, while the TCRdb copy is restricted to in-frame clones and leaves out a portion. The sample gives about 93,000 clones, more than 55% of which show up once; more than 5% is in the top ten. Specimen: PBMCs. This clonotype was sampled from a boy between 10 and 17 years old in good health and CMV-seropositive. The chain is built from TRBV6-4 and TRBJ2-1; unclear D gene. The CDR3 spells CASSDWASNEQFF. The CDR3 nucleotides read TGTGCCAGCAGTGACTGGGCGTCCAATGAGCAGTTCTTC.